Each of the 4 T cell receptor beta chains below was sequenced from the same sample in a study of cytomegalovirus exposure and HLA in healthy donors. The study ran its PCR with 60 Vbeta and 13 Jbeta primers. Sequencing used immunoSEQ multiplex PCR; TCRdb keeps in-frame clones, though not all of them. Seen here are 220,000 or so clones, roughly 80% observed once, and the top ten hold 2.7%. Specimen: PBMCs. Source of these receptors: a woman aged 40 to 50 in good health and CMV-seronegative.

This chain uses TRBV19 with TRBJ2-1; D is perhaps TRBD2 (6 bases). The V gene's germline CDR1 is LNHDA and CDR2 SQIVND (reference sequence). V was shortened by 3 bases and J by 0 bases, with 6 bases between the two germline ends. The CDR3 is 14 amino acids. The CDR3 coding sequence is TGTGCCAGTAGTATGGGACTCTCCTACAATGAGCAGTTCTTC. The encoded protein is CASSMGLSYNEQFF.

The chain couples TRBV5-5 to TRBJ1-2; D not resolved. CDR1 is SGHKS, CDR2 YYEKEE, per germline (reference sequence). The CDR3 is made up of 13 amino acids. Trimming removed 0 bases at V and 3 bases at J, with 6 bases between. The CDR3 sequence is CASSLELYYGYTF. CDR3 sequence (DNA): TGTGCCAGCAGCTTGGAGCTATACTATGGCTACACCTTC.

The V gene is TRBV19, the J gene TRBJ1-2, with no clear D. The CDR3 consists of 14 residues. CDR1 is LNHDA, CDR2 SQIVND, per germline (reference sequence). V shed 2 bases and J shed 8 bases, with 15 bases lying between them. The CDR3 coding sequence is TGTGCCAGTAGTATACAGTCCCTAGCTGGAGGCTACACCTTC. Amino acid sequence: CASSIQSLAGGYTF.

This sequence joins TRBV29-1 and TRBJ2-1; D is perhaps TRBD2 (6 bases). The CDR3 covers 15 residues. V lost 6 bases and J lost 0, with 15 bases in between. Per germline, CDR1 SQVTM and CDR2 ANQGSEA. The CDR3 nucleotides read TGCAGCGTCCATCTTAGCGGTAGCTCCTACAATGAGCAGTTCTTC. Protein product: CSVHLSGSSYNEQFF.